Below, one T cell receptor beta chain is given with its context. This record comes from a study of blood T cell repertoires in COVID-19. Study context: COVID-19 samples, acute and convalescent, were from the United States, Italy and Spain. PBMCs, B-cell-depleted T cells, or T cells provided the cDNA or gDNA that made up the material.

Original handling: Amplified reference gene primers provided the basis for estimating nucleated cell counts. Sequenced by immunoSEQ multiplex PCR; TCRdb stores in-frame clones only, minus some. V and J calls and clone size come straight from that table; D and trimming were deduced from the DNA. The sample lists approximately 85,000 clones, approximately 75% occurring once. This CDR3 has 17 amino acids. Germline CDR1 is LGHDT and CDR2 is YNNKEL (reference sequence). The junction had 13 bases not matched to a gene; V was cut back by 4 bases and J by 3 bases. The rearrangement uses TRBV3-1 (or the pseudogene TRBV3-2) and TRBJ1-1; 8 nucleotides line up with TRBD1. This clonotype originated in a human donor in a cohort sampled during active COVID-19. Specimen: peripheral blood. The CDR3 is CASSRLMVSRGHTEAFF. The CDR3 region has the DNA TGTGCCAGCAGCCGTCTTATGGTGAGCAGGGGGCACACTGAAGCTTTCTTT.